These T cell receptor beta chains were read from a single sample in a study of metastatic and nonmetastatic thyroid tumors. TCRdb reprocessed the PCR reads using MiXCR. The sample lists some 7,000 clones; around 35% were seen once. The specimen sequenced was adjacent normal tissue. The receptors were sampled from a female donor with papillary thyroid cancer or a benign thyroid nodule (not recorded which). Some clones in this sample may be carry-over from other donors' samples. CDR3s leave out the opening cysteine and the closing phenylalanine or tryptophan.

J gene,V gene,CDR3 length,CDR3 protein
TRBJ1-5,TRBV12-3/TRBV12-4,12,ASTLRGPNQPQH
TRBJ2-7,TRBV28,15,ASSLCQAFLGCYEQY
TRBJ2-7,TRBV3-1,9,ASSHQYEQY
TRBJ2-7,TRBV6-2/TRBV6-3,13,ASSRGLAGSSEQY
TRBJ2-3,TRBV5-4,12,ASSPGRETDTQY
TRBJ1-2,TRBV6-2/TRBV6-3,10,ASSSDGYGYT
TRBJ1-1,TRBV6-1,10,ASSRRNTEAF
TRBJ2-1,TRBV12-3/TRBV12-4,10,ASTRGAYEQF
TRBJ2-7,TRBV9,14,ASSPRKGVWYYEQY
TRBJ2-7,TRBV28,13,ASSFGTSGSGEQY
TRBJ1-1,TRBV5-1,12,ASSRQAGNTEAF
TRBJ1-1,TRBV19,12,ASSISRGNTEAF
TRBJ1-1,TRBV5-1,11,ASSLRGNTEAF
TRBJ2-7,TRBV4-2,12,ASSYSGTAGEQY
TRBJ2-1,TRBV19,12,ASKVARENNEQF
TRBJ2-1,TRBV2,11,ASSGIRGNEQF
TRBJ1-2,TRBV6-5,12,ASSYSKGSYGYT
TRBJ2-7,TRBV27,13,ASSKNRVLSYEQY
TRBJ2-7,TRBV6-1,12,ASSPGLAAYEQY
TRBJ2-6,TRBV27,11,ASSLSGANVLT
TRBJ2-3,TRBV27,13,ASTMDCTSTDTQD
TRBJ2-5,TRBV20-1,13,SDRVGVAGEETKY
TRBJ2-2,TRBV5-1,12,ASSSGSNTGELF
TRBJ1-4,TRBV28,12,ASSGALHEQKLF
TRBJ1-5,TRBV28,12,ASRRDRLGQPQH
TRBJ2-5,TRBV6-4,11,ASSAEPQETQY
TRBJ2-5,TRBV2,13,ASSERSLAGKTQY
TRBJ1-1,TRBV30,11,AWSNGQGTEAF
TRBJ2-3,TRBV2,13,ASNRVGQGGATQY
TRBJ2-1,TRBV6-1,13,ASSAPQGAYNEQF
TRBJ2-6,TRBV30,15,ARRAGQPDSGANVLT
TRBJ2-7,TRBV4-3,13,ASSQDGSGYYEQY
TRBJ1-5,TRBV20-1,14,SAPYRDRGFDQPQH
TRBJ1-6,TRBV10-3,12,AISESQGLTPLH
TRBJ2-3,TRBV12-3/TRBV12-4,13,ASSLMLAGADTQY
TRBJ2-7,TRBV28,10,ASTQWGNEQY
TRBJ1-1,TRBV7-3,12,ASRRTGQNTEAF
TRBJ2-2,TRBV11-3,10,ASSPNTGELF
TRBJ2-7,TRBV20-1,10,SARGGGHEQY
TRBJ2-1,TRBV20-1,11,SADRTGYNEQF
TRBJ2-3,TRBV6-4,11,ASSEREQDTQY
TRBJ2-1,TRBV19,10,ASSGTANEQF
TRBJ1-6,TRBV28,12,ANSAGQSNSPLH
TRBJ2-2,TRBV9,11,ASSAEGSGELF
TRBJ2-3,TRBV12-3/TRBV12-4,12,ASSGGPHTDTQY